This TCR beta chain is from a study of blood T cell repertoires in COVID-19. The table came from immunoSEQ multiplex PCR; TCRdb's copy has only in-frame clones and leaves some out. The sample yields around 190,000 clones, 70% to 90% seen once. This clone was detected only once. This CDR3 region has 14 residues. Looked up from germline, CDR1 is SGHRS and CDR2 is YFSETQ. The ends were cut back, 4 bases at V and 5 bases at J, with 15 bases in the middle. The chain is built from TRBV5-1 and TRBJ2-5; perhaps TRBD2 as D (5 bases). Material: peripheral blood. This clonotype was obtained from a man aged 45-60 years with COVID-19, enrolled during active disease. The CDR3 nucleotides read TGCGCCAGCAGCGATCCCGGGGTGAGGGAGACCCAGTACTTC. It yields the protein CASSDPGVRETQYF.